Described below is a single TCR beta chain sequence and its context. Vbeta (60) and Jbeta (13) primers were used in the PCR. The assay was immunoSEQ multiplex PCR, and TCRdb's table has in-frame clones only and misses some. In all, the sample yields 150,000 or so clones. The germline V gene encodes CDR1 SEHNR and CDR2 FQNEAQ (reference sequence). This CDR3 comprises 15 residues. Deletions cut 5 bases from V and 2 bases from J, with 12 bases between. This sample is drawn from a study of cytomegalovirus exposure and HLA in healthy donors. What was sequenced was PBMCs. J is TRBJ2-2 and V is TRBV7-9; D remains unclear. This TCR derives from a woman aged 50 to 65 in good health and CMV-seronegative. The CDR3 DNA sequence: TGTGCCAGCAGCGAAACACAAACAAACACCGGGGAGCTGTTTTTT. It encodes CASSETQTNTGELFF.